The 13 T cell receptor beta chains reported below all come from one sample, sequenced in a study of blood T cell repertoires in COVID-19. Sequencing was performed with immunoSEQ multiplex PCR; in TCRdb, only in-frame clones are kept and a portion is missing. The profile shows some 390,000 clones, around 87% of them singletons. Sequenced: peripheral blood. All receptors derive from a woman aged 60-70 years with COVID-19, enrolled during active disease.

This clone was detected once. The rearrangement uses TRBV6-5 and TRBJ2-1; TRBD1 is a possible D gene (6 bases). V was clipped by 5 bases and J by 8 bases, with 16 bases between them. CDR1 is MNHEY and CDR2 is SVGAGI in the germline V gene. The CDR3 covers 14 residues. The CDR3 DNA follows: TGTGCCAGCAGTCGAGGGGATACAGGGTATGAGCAGTTCTTC. Its protein product is CASSRGDTGYEQFF.

The chain is built from TRBV19 and TRBJ2-3, with 10 bases aligning to TRBD1. V shed 6 bases and J 4 bases; nucleotides not matched to a gene: 7. CDR1 LNHDA and CDR2 SQIVND come from the germline V gene (reference sequence). This CDR3 comprises 15 residues. CDR3 sequence (DNA): TGTGCCAGTAGCATCCGGGACAGGGGACCAGATACGCAGTATTTT. It codes for CASSIRDRGPDTQYF. Supplemented by reference TRBV19 and TRBJ2-3, the full variable domain reads DGGITQSPKYLFRKEGQNVTLSCEQNLNHDAMYWYRQDPGQGLRLIYYSQIVNDFQKGDIAEGYSVSREKKESFPLTVTSAQKNPTAFYLCASSIRDRGPDTQYFGPGTRLTVL.

CDR3 DNA: TGTGCCAGCAGTTACGGGGGAGGGCAGGGTGAAGCTTTCTTT. Its translation is CASSYGGGQGEAFF. This chain connects TRBV6-5 to TRBJ1-1, with TRBD1 as a possible D gene (5 bases). The CDR3 covers 14 residues. Looked up from germline, CDR1 is MNHEY and CDR2 is SVGAGI. Trimming pared 2 bases from V and 7 bases from J, leaving 14 bases between.

The chain employs TRBV6-6 and TRBJ1-6, with D hard to call. Germline CDR1 reads MNHNY; CDR2 reads SVGAGI (reference sequence). CDR3 length equals 16 residues. The V and J ends lost 6 bases and 1 base respectively, with 13 bases between them. CDR3 residues: CASRAGEFSYNSPLHF. CDR3 nucleotide sequence: TGTGCCAGCAGGGCGGGAGAGTTTTCCTATAATTCACCCCTCCACTTT.

The V gene is TRBV28, the J gene TRBJ2-7; perhaps TRBD2 as D (7 bases). Germline loops: CDR1 MDHEN, CDR2 SYDVKM. Trimming removed 9 bases at V and 3 bases at J, with 15 bases between. The CDR3 is 13 amino acids. The chain's CDR3 is CARGGGYGYEQYF. CDR3 DNA sequence: TGTGCCAGAGGGGGGGGGTATGGCTACGAGCAGTACTTC.

V and J are TRBV4-2 and TRBJ2-5; D is unresolved. Germline-derived CDR1 and CDR2 are LGHNA and YNFKEQ. Trimming left V 0 bases short and J 4 bases short, with 6 bases between. The CDR3 consists of 13 residues. The DNA for the CDR3 is TGTGCCAGCAGCCAAGATACCAGAGAGACCCAGTACTTC. It yields the protein CASSQDTRETQYF.

The V call is TRBV14, the J call TRBJ2-1; 11 positions agree with TRBD2. Germline V lookup: CDR1 SGHDN, CDR2 FVKESK. The CDR3 covers 15 residues. The junction had 4 bases not matched to a gene; V was cut back by 1 base and J by 8 bases. DNA of the CDR3: TGTGCCAGCAGCCAAGCTAGCGGGGGGATGTATGAGCAGTTCTTC. Its protein is CASSQASGGMYEQFF.

The chain uses TRBV18 and TRBJ1-2; possible D gene TRBD1, 6 bases. CDR3 length: 14 amino acids. CDR1 and CDR2 from the germline V gene are KGHSH and LQKENI. Between the trimmed V and J ends, which lost 3 bases and 4 bases, there was a span of 12 bases. CDR3 region: CASSPGEGGYGYTF. Written as DNA, the CDR3 is TGTGCCAGCTCACCCGGGGAGGGGGGCTATGGCTACACCTTC.

The chain uses TRBV19 and TRBJ1-1; D uncertain. CDR1 LNHDA and CDR2 SQIVND come from the germline V gene (reference sequence). The length of the CDR3 is 14 residues. V was trimmed by 7 bases and J by 0 bases, leaving 12 bases between them. This CDR3 reads CASTQTPMNTEAFF. The CDR3 nucleotides are TGTGCCAGTACCCAAACTCCAATGAACACTGAAGCTTTCTTT.

This clone was observed a few times. The chain carries TRBV6-5 and TRBJ2-7, with a possible D match to TRBD1 (6 bases). This CDR3 comprises 16 residues. V lost 0 bases and J 2 bases, leaving 14 bases between the germline ends. Germline V lookup: CDR1 MNHEY, CDR2 SVGAGI. The CDR3 nucleotides read TGTGCCAGCAGTTACTCCTGGACTGCAGGGGCCTACGAGCAGTACTTC. Protein product: CASSYSWTAGAYEQYF.

V is TRBV3-1 (or the pseudogene TRBV3-2) and J is TRBJ2-7; D may be TRBD2 (5 bases). The CDR3 spans 12 residues. Looked up from germline, CDR1 is LGHDT and CDR2 is YNNKEL (reference sequence). V was trimmed by 1 base and J by 7 bases, leaving 8 bases between them. The CDR3 sequence is CASSQARGEQYF. For the CDR3, the DNA is TGTGCCAGCAGCCAAGCTCGGGGAGAGCAGTACTTC.

V usage is TRBV5-1 and J usage is TRBJ1-2; D remains ambiguous. The CDR3 runs to 13 residues. V gave up 1 base and J gave up 5 bases, with 9 bases separating them. Germline V CDR1 and CDR2: SGHRS, YFSETQ. The CDR3 region is CASSLPGGYGYTF. The CDR3 DNA is TGCGCCAGCAGCTTGCCAGGAGGGTATGGCTACACCTTC.

This chain connects TRBV4-1 to TRBJ1-1; no clear D gene. In germline, CDR1 is MGHRA, CDR2 YSYEKL. V lost 4 bases, J lost 1 base, and 10 bases lay in between. This CDR3 region has 14 residues. In nucleotides, the CDR3 is TGCGCCAGCAGCCCCATAGATGGGAACACTGAAGCTTTCTTT. This translates into CASSPIDGNTEAFF.